This entry describes one T cell receptor (beta chain). TCRdb's table, derived via immunoSEQ multiplex PCR, lists solely in-frame clones and lacks some. In the table there are about 150,000 clones, about nine tenths of which are singletons. These data belong to a study of blood T cell repertoires in COVID-19. The length of the CDR3 is 16 residues. The ends lost 7 bases at V and 6 bases at J; junction bases unmatched: 16. Germline V gene lookup returns CDR1 LNHDA and CDR2 SQIVND (reference sequence). Sequencing was performed on peripheral blood. The rearrangement links TRBV19 to TRBJ1-1; 8 positions agree with TRBD1. This receptor was obtained from a woman aged 45-60 years with acute or convalescent COVID-19. CDR3 coding DNA: TGTGCCAGTACTCCCGGACAGGGTCGAGATAGGTCTGAAGCTTTCTTT. As protein: CASTPGQGRDRSEAFF.